These 27 T cell receptor beta chains were all obtained from the same sample, sequenced in a study of blood T cell repertoires in COVID-19. TCRdb keeps only in-frame clones here, not all; method: immunoSEQ multiplex PCR. Of roughly 100,000 clones in the sample, around nine tenths were seen once. Sequenced input: peripheral blood. These receptors originate from a man between 45 and 60 years old with active or convalescent COVID-19.

The chain has TRBV19 and TRBJ1-6; D is possibly TRBD1 (5 bases). This CDR3 is 15 amino acids long. Trimming pared 5 bases from V and 1 base from J, leaving 9 bases between. CDR1 and CDR2 (germline): LNHDA, SQIVND (reference sequence). CDR3 in amino acids: CASSDGGSYNSPLHF. CDR3 coding DNA: TGTGCCAGTAGTGACGGGGGTTCCTATAATTCACCCCTCCACTTT.

V gene TRBV10-1 combines with J gene TRBJ2-2; D possibly corresponds to TRBD1 (6 bases). The germline gives CDR1 WNHNN, CDR2 SYGVQD (reference sequence). The CDR3 covers 14 residues. The V gene lost 6 bases and the J gene lost 1 base, with 9 bases spanning the gap. The CDR3 bases are TGCGCCAGCAGCTTGGGACAGAACACCGGGGAGCTGTTTTTT. Its protein is CASSLGQNTGELFF.

This chain connects TRBV6-5 to TRBJ1-4; 9 nucleotides agree with TRBD1. With V trimmed by 6 bases and J by 3 bases, 5 bases remained unmatched. The length of the CDR3 is 15 residues. In germline, CDR1 is MNHEY, CDR2 SVGAGI. In DNA form, the CDR3 reads TGTGCCAGCAGACCCCGACAGGGGGCTAATGAAAAACTGTTTTTT. Protein: CASRPRQGANEKLFF.

The chain links TRBV30 to TRBJ2-5, with a weak D call TRBD1 (5 bases). The CDR3 has 12 amino acids. Trimming removed 2 bases at V and 5 bases at J, with 9 bases between. Per germline, CDR1 GTSNPN and CDR2 SVGIG (reference sequence). CDR3 region: CAWSLKGETQYF. DNA of the CDR3: TGTGCCTGGAGTCTAAAGGGGGAGACCCAGTACTTC.

V and J are TRBV19 and TRBJ1-5; D remains unclear. The CDR3 length is 16 residues. Trimming shortened V by 1 base and J by 0 bases, and 10 bases separated the two germline ends. Germline CDR1 and CDR2: LNHDA and SQIVND (reference sequence). The CDR3 reads CASSIVPVYSNQPQHF. The DNA for the CDR3 is TGTGCCAGTAGTATAGTCCCCGTCTATAGCAATCAGCCCCAGCATTTT.

This clone showed up just a few times. V usage is TRBV5-1 and J usage is TRBJ2-1; D might be TRBD2 (6 bases). Germline assignment: CDR1 SGHRS and CDR2 YFSETQ. The ends were cut back, 1 base at V and 5 bases at J, with 13 bases in the middle. The CDR3 has 15 residues. CDR3 region: CASSLPEGLDNEQFF. CDR3 DNA: TGCGCCAGCAGCTTGCCGGAGGGCCTCGACAATGAGCAGTTCTTC.

In its sample, this clone was seen a few times. The CDR3 is CASSSGQGGPVPQHF. CDR3 sequence (DNA): TGTGCCAGCAGCTCCGGACAGGGGGGCCCAGTGCCCCAGCATTTT. The chain employs TRBV7-7 and TRBJ1-5; 10 bases are a match to TRBD1. Germline V lookup: CDR1 SSHAT, CDR2 FNYEAQ (reference sequence). V was clipped by 4 bases and J by 9 bases; unmatched bases: 9. CDR3 size: 15 residues.

V usage is TRBV10-2 and J usage is TRBJ2-3; 12 bases line up with TRBD2. The germline V gene has CDR1 WSHSY and CDR2 SAAADI. The CDR3 sequence is 16 residues long. V was clipped by 6 bases and J by 4 bases; unmatched bases: 8. CDR3 sequence: CASRAPTSGGPDTQYF. In DNA form, the CDR3 reads TGCGCCAGCAGGGCCCCGACTAGCGGGGGCCCAGATACGCAGTATTTT.

V gene TRBV2 combines with J gene TRBJ2-1, with 7 positions matching TRBD1. CDR1 and CDR2 (germline): SNHLY, FYNNEI. The CDR3 runs 12 residues. The junction had 5 bases not matched to a gene; V was cut back by 7 bases and J by 8 bases. CDR3 sequence reads: CASTVTGDEQFF. The CDR3 DNA sequence: TGTGCCAGCACCGTCACAGGGGATGAGCAGTTCTTC. The variable domain in full, completed from reference TRBV2 and TRBJ2-1, reads EPEVTQTPSHQVTQMGQEVILRCVPISNHLYFYWYRQILGQKVEFLVSFYNNEISEKSEIFDDQFSVERPDGSNFTLKIRSTKLEDSAMYFCASTVTGDEQFFGPGTRLTVL.

This clone was found a few times. The genes are TRBV5-1 and TRBJ2-5; TRBD1 aligns across 7 bases. The V gene end was trimmed by 4 bases and the J gene end by 5 bases; junction bases not matched to a gene: 8. Germline CDR1 is SGHRS and CDR2 is YFSETQ. The CDR3 has 14 residues. CDR3 region: CASSTGQEVETQYF. The CDR3, as DNA: TGCGCCAGCAGCACCGGACAGGAGGTGGAGACCCAGTACTTC.

This clone was observed at least ten times. This sequence joins TRBV11-2 and TRBJ2-7, with D uncertain. The CDR3 spans 14 residues. Looked up from germline, CDR1 is SGHAT and CDR2 is FQNNGV. Trimming stripped 6 bases from V and 6 bases from J, with 18 bases between. CDR3 in DNA: TGTGCCAGCAGTTCACTAAGAAGTGAAGGCGAGCAGTACGTC. Translating gives CASSSLRSEGEQYV.

V and J are TRBV27 and TRBJ2-3, with TRBD2 matching over 7 bases. CDR3 length: 15 amino acids. V trimming: 2 bases; J trimming: 6 bases; junction bases outside the gene matches: 8. In germline, CDR1 is MNHEY, CDR2 SMNVEV (reference sequence). The DNA of the CDR3 is TGTGCCAGCAGTTTAAATTGGGGGGGAGGCGATACGCAGTATTTT. This sequence encodes CASSLNWGGGDTQYF.

As for this clone: This sample also contains other DNA sequences that code for the same CDR3. The chain joins TRBV5-1 to TRBJ2-5; TRBD1 agrees at 10 bases. This CDR3 has 13 amino acids. The V gene's germline CDR1 is SGHRS and CDR2 YFSETQ. V lost 4 bases, J lost 5 bases, and 2 bases stayed unmatched. Here the CDR3 reads CASSPGQGETQYF. The CDR3 nucleotides are TGCGCCAGCAGCCCGGGACAGGGGGAGACCCAGTACTTC.

V and J are TRBV18 and TRBJ1-3; weak D call: TRBD1 (5 bases). Germline CDR1 and CDR2: KGHSH and LQKENI. The CDR3 is 16 residues long. Trimming stripped 3 bases from V and 2 bases from J, with 14 bases between. The CDR3 sequence is CASSPSQGLAGNTIYF. The CDR3 nucleotides are TGTGCCAGCTCACCTAGCCAGGGACTTGCTGGAAACACCATATATTTT.

The chain carries TRBV3-1 (or the pseudogene TRBV3-2) and TRBJ2-1, with 8 bases lining up with TRBD2. The CDR3 covers 13 residues. Germline CDR1 and CDR2: LGHDT and YNNKEL (reference sequence). The ends lost 4 bases at V and 7 bases at J; junction bases unmatched: 3. For the CDR3, the DNA is TGTGCCAGCAGCCCACGACTAGCGAATGAGCAGTTCTTC. This codes for CASSPRLANEQFF.

J is TRBJ1-2 and V is TRBV10-3; D is possibly TRBD1 (6 bases). This CDR3 spans 18 amino acids. Germline V gene lookup returns CDR1 ENHRY and CDR2 SYGVKD. V was clipped by 2 bases and J by 1 base, with 20 bases between them. CDR3 bases: TGTGCCATCAGTGAGCCTAATACTGGACAGTCCCGTAACTATGGCTACACCTTC. Translated: CAISEPNTGQSRNYGYTF.

A remark on this clone: At the DNA level, this CDR3 is encoded by other sequences in the same sample as well. The chain is built from TRBV29-1 and TRBJ1-5, with D uncertain. The CDR3 sequence is 12 residues long. Looked up from germline, CDR1 is SQVTM and CDR2 is ANQGSEA. Deletions cut 4 bases from V and 0 bases from J, with 4 bases between. Here the CDR3 DNA reads TGCAGCGTTGGAGGTAGCAATCAGCCCCAGCATTTT. Encoded protein: CSVGGSNQPQHF.

V gene TRBV7-9 combines with J gene TRBJ1-1; D remains unclear. Per germline, CDR1 SEHNR and CDR2 FQNEAQ (reference sequence). The V end was cut by 5 bases, the J end by 0 bases, with 10 bases between. The CDR3 has 14 amino acids. The CDR3, as DNA: TGTGCCAGCAGCCCCTATGTGGTGAACACTGAAGCTTTCTTT. It yields the protein CASSPYVVNTEAFF.

This chain links TRBV18 with TRBJ1-5, with 9 bases lining up with TRBD1. Germline trimming cut 5 bases from V and 3 bases from J; bases unmatched to any gene: 5. This CDR3 comprises 15 residues. The germline CDR1 and CDR2 sequences are KGHSH and LQKENI. CDR3 DNA sequence: TGTGCCAGCTCAACCGGGACAGGGCTCAATCAGCCCCAGCATTTT. Its protein product is CASSTGTGLNQPQHF.

V usage is TRBV28 and J usage is TRBJ1-6; TRBD1 agrees at 8 bases. This CDR3 comprises 15 residues. After removal of 6 bases from V and 9 bases from J, the junction contained 10 bases not matched to a gene. The germline CDR1 and CDR2 sequences are MDHEN and SYDVKM. The CDR3 DNA is TGTGCCAGCAGCGGACATCAGGGGGCCTCTTCACCCCTCCACTTT. It specifies CASSGHQGASSPLHF. The whole variable domain, filled in from reference TRBV28 and TRBJ1-6, reads DVKVTQSSRYLVKRTGEKVFLECVQDMDHENMFWYRQDPGLGLRLIYFSYDVKMKEKGDIPEGYSVSREKKERFSLILESASTNQTSMYLCASSGHQGASSPLHFGNGTRLTVT.

V is TRBV10-1 and J is TRBJ2-3; 7 positions agree with TRBD2. The CDR3 is 15 residues long. With V trimmed by 0 bases and J by 1 base, 1 base remained unmatched. Per the germline V gene, CDR1 is WNHNN and CDR2 is SYGVQD (reference sequence). The CDR3 sequence is CASSESAGGTDTQYF. The CDR3 region has the DNA TGCGCCAGCAGTGAGTCTGCGGGGGGCACAGATACGCAGTATTTT.

This clone has just a few counts. This chain uses TRBV11-2 with TRBJ1-6; D unclear. With 1 base removed from V and 6 bases from J, the gap between germline ends came to 10 bases. This CDR3 has 15 residues. Germline CDR1 is SGHAT and CDR2 is FQNNGV. This CDR3 is CASSLVPLANSPLHF. Here the CDR3 DNA reads TGTGCCAGCAGCTTAGTACCCCTGGCTAATTCACCCCTCCACTTT.

This rearrangement joins TRBV7-8 to TRBJ1-5; D gene ambiguous. CDR3 length: 13 residues. CDR1 and CDR2 from the germline V gene are SGHVS and FQNEAQ. V was clipped by 10 bases and J by 0 bases, with 10 bases between them. The CDR3 coding sequence is TGTGCCACCGAGGTTAATAGCAATCAGCCCCAGCATTTT. Protein: CATEVNSNQPQHF.

V is TRBV24-1 and J is TRBJ2-7; no reliable D call. The CDR3 runs 13 residues. Germline-derived CDR1 and CDR2 are KGHDR and SFDVKD. Trimming cost V 8 bases and J 2 bases, with 12 bases left between them. The CDR3 region is CATINKPPYEQYV. CDR3 bases: TGTGCCACCATAAACAAACCACCCTACGAGCAGTACGTC.

In its sample, this clone was seen once. The chain has TRBV6-2 or TRBV6-3 and TRBJ2-3; TRBD1 matches at 7 bases. The length of the CDR3 is 15 residues. CDR1 and CDR2 from the germline V gene are MNHEY and SVGEGT. V trimming: 4 bases; J trimming: 3 bases; junction bases outside the gene matches: 7. CDR3: CASSLRQGSTDTQYF. For the CDR3, the DNA is TGTGCCAGCAGTTTAAGACAGGGATCAACAGATACGCAGTATTTT.

The chain links TRBV2 to TRBJ1-3; D might be TRBD1 (6 bases). The V gene's germline CDR1 is SNHLY and CDR2 FYNNEI. Trimming stripped 4 bases from V and 2 bases from J, with 9 bases between. This CDR3 has 14 residues. CDR3 residues: CASSGTAAGNTIYF. The CDR3 DNA reads as TGTGCCAGCAGTGGGACAGCTGCTGGAAACACCATATATTTT.

The chain carries TRBV6-2 or TRBV6-3 and TRBJ2-5; 11 nucleotides match TRBD2. The trim removed 4 bases at V and 5 bases at J, leaving 3 bases unmatched. CDR1 MNHEY and CDR2 SVGEGT come from the germline V gene. CDR3 length: 14 amino acids. CDR3 sequence: CASSSTSGVETQYF. The CDR3 region has the DNA TGTGCCAGCAGTTCGACTAGCGGGGTGGAGACCCAGTACTTC.